This T cell receptor beta chain was sequenced during a study of shared clonotypes between healthy human individuals. The donors, healthy adults who were HIV-negative, had experienced no recent acute infections or vaccinations. Some clones are missing from TCRdb's copy, which holds only in-frame ones; the method was immunoSEQ multiplex PCR. Of 1.5 million to 1.9 million clones in the sample, under 99% were seen once. Study findings and constraints: Clonotype sharing among donors was thought likely to change with sequencing depth. The study generally estimated greater richness for naive than memory subsets.

The CDR3 loop spans 14 amino acids. Trimming shortened V by 1 base and J by 2 bases, and 9 bases separated the two germline ends. The germline V gene encodes CDR1 LNHNV and CDR2 YYDKDF (reference sequence). Concerning this clone itself: Its antigen is as yet unknown.

The sequence was obtained from a young man in good health. Specimen: naive CD4+ T cells sorted from blood. Regarding subset: CD45RA+ positively selected. The chain has TRBV15 and TRBJ2-7; D possibly corresponds to TRBD2 (5 bases). CDR3 sequence: CATSRAAGAYEQYF. The CDR3 coding sequence is TGTGCCACCAGCAGAGCTGCCGGGGCCTACGAGCAGTACTTC.